Given below is one T cell receptor (beta chain) in context. There is no known antigen for this receptor. Per-base qualities were not stored, and no clone one base away is much larger. Each donor gave one peripheral blood draw, approximately 120 mL on average, collected into heparinised tubes. Using a panel that included CD45RO, CCR7, CD25, CD127, CD95 and CD27, naive, central memory, regulatory and stem cell-like memory CD4+ T cells were sorted on a BD FACSAria II. All sorted populations exceeded 98% purity. PBMCs were isolated immediately by Lymphoprep density gradient centrifugation and stained directly without culture. Samples were stained and sorted in pairs, with one healthy donor and one patient per experiment, so that batch effects were minimized. The entire amount of isolated RNA was reverse transcribed using the High Capacity cDNA Reverse Transcription Kit, so the sequenced TCRB transcripts were expressed ones. Deep immunoSEQ sequencing was applied to naive, central memory and regulatory T cell samples, giving an average of about 3.7 million total reads per sample. Sorted cells were lysed in RLT buffer and RNA was extracted with DNase-treated RNeasy Micro or Mini kits, depending on cell number. To prevent cross-contamination, every cell subset was processed on its own, while patient and healthy donor samples were processed together. The immunoSEQ multiplex PCR was used to amplify TCRB sequences from cDNA, yielding 87-bp fragments that span the CDR3 region. Amplicons were sequenced on the Illumina HiSeq platform. Per the source publication's procedure: PCR bias was computationally corrected using synthetic template baselines, reads within Hamming distance 2 were collapsed, and singletons that could not be merged were discarded. By aligning reads against IMGT, V, D and J genes, CDR3 length, and insertions or deletions at six rearrangement sites were assigned. Within each subset, clonotype counts were normalized to sorted cell number, after which true diversity and Gini coefficients were computed with the tcR R package. The overlap coefficient, calculated on TCRB nucleotide sequences, was used to measure repertoire sharing. Out-of-frame TCRB sequences from naive cells were analyzed to stand in for the pre-selection repertoire. TCRdb obtained this table from immuneACCESS and retained in-frame rearrangements with V and J assigned. These tables miss some clones; where compared with another copy, unresolved V genes account for less than half of the shortfall, and the remainder is unexplained. That table furnishes V, J and clone size, whereas the DNA furnished D and trimming. This sample holds roughly 150,000 clones; almost 65% were observed only once. Together, the top ten hold around 0.096% of the sample.

This sample was included in a study of beta chain features in type 1 diabetes (dated by TCRdb to 2017 to 2018). Concerning the study at large: No differences in mean age, gender distribution, total cell number or subset yield were found between patients and healthy donors. A total of approximately 100,000,000 sorted cells were examined across all samples, and the number of cells per subset was strongly correlated with RNA yield. The study compared the TCRB repertoires of sorted circulating CD4+ T cell subsets in recently diagnosed type 1 diabetes patients with those in matched healthy donors. Regulatory and stem cell-like memory subsets were obtained from only 8 patients and roughly 8 healthy donors, while naive and central memory subsets were obtained from all 28 donors.

Results the study describes overall, beyond this receptor: Shorter templates might be favored by PCR, yet because patient and control samples were amplified and corrected together, any such skew would affect both groups equally. At VDJ recombination sites, type 1 diabetes patients had fewer insertions and more deleted nucleotides, which implies abnormalities in thymic rearrangement. The naive, central memory and regulatory TCRB repertoires appeared to resemble one another more closely among patients than among healthy donors. Because small numbers of individuals were included in the HLA sub-analyses, any influence of HLA type on TCRB rearrangement was left unresolved. A moderate but significant shortening of TCRB CDR3 length was observed in type 1 diabetes patients in all four CD4+ subsets. Because cDNA was sequenced instead of genomic DNA, activated cells with high expression could be over-represented, although the groups did not differ in activation or CD3 levels.

From its cysteine to its phenylalanine, the CDR3 spans 14 amino acids. Only the CDR3 region is kept as DNA, spanning 42 bases read in frame from base 1. CDR1 and CDR2 are read off the germline V gene as SGHTA and FQGNSA. V is shortened by 3 bases, J by 2 bases, and the region joining them spans 11 bases. This receptor was taken from a man aged 25 to 40 with type 1 diabetes. The sequence is built from TRBV7-2 and TRBJ2-7, with TRBD2 perhaps the D gene, on 6 matching bases. The sequenced sample consisted of naive CD4+ T cells from blood. What the cell subset or site label conveys for this sample: true naive CD4+ T cells. In nucleotide form, the sequence is TGTGCCAGCAGCTTGGCGGGGATGACCTACGAGCAGTACTTC. Translated, this is CASSLAGMTYEQYF.